Following are 8 T cell receptor beta chains from one sample sequenced in a study of type 1 regulatory T cells. No antigen is known for these receptors. TCRdb processed the reads anew with MiXCR; each CDR3 protein has one entry. The sample records around 62,000 distinct CDR3 sequences, around 68% being singletons. Sequenced material: cultured T cells, either the whole culture or a sorted T cell fraction (not recorded which). The subset was: Tr1-enriched cell product generated in vitro against host alloantigens. Every receptor here comes from a human donor in good health.

The chain has TRBV4-2 and TRBJ2-1, with D unresolved. The V and J ends lost 7 bases and 1 base respectively, with 11 bases between them. Germline V gene lookup returns CDR1 LGHNA and CDR2 YNFKEQ. This CDR3 region has 14 residues. The CDR3 DNA reads as TGTGCCAGCACCCAGGAACCTTCCTACAATGAGCAGTTCTTC. Encoded protein: CASTQEPSYNEQFF.

The chain is built from TRBV20-1 and TRBJ2-3; 8 bases map to TRBD2. The CDR3 runs to 15 residues. The germline V gene has CDR1 DFQATT and CDR2 SNEGSKA (reference sequence). V gave up 5 bases and J gave up 4 bases; unmatched junction bases: 11. The CDR3 DNA reads TGCAGTGCTGGAGGGGGGCGGGAGGTCGCAGATACGCAGTATTTT. It specifies CSAGGGREVADTQYF.

The chain links TRBV5-1 to TRBJ2-5, with a possible D match to TRBD2 (6 bases). CDR1 SGHRS and CDR2 YFSETQ come from the germline V gene. The ends were cut back, 4 bases at V and 3 bases at J, with 16 bases in the middle. The length of the CDR3 is 15 residues. The CDR3 spells CASSRNSGAKETQYF. The CDR3 DNA reads TGCGCCAGCAGCCGTAATTCGGGAGCAAAAGAGACCCAGTACTTC.

This chain connects TRBV5-1 to TRBJ2-2; a weak D match, TRBD2 (5 bases). The CDR3 is 14 amino acids. V lost 4 bases and J lost 2, with 9 bases in between. The germline V gene has CDR1 SGHRS and CDR2 YFSETQ. CDR3 protein: CASSRGSNTGELFF. The CDR3 region has the DNA TGCGCCAGCAGCAGAGGGAGCAACACCGGGGAGCTGTTTTTT.

This chain joins TRBV20-1 and TRBJ2-3; D call uncertain. Germline V gene sequence: CDR1 DFQATT, CDR2 SNEGSKA (reference sequence). Trimming removed 4 bases from V and 2 bases from J, with 13 bases in between. This CDR3 has 14 residues. The CDR3 DNA is TGCAGTGCTATTCCACCTCCCTACACAGATACGCAGTATTTT. It yields the protein CSAIPPPYTDTQYF.

The V gene is TRBV2, the J gene TRBJ2-7, with 7 bases identical to TRBD1. Germline CDR1 SNHLY, CDR2 FYNNEI. The CDR3 is made up of 13 amino acids. V shed 5 bases and J 6 bases; nucleotides not matched to a gene: 7. CDR3 residues: CASSSDRVLEQYF. The CDR3 nucleotides read TGTGCCAGCAGTTCCGACAGGGTCCTCGAGCAGTACTTC. Looking up the rest from reference TRBV2 and TRBJ2-7 gives the full variable domain: EPEVTQTPSHQVTQMGQEVILRCVPISNHLYFYWYRQILGQKVEFLVSFYNNEISEKSEIFDDQFSVERPDGSNFTLKIRSTKLEDSAMYFCASSSDRVLEQYFGPGTRLTVT.

Relative to its sample, this clonotype is medium-sized (0.01 to 0.1%). This sequence joins TRBV7-2 and TRBJ2-1, with 8 bases aligning to TRBD2. The CDR3 is 14 amino acids. Germline V gene sequence: CDR1 SGHTA, CDR2 FQGNSA. After removal of 5 bases from V and 6 bases from J, the junction contained 6 bases not matched to a gene. Here the CDR3 reads CASSPGLVPNEQFF. CDR3 in DNA: TGTGCCAGCAGCCCGGGACTAGTCCCCAATGAGCAGTTCTTC.

The V gene is TRBV4-1, the J gene TRBJ2-1, with 10 bases aligning to TRBD2. Germline CDR1 is MGHRA and CDR2 is YSYEKL. The CDR3 has 16 amino acids. The ends lost 4 bases at V and 6 bases at J; junction bases unmatched: 9. CDR3 residues: CASSPIRAGGTNEQFF. CDR3 nucleotides: TGCGCCAGCAGCCCCATTAGAGCGGGGGGGACCAATGAGCAGTTCTTC.